These 23 T cell receptor beta chains were all obtained from the same sample, sequenced in a study of cytomegalovirus exposure and HLA in healthy donors. Researchers ran the PCR with 60 Vbeta and 13 Jbeta primers. Repertoires were generated with immunoSEQ multiplex PCR, while TCRdb's copy carries only in-frame clones and drops some. The sample shows over 100,000 clones, and about 3.8% sits with its ten largest clones. The sequenced sample was PBMCs. These TCRs come from a man younger than 45 in good health and CMV-seronegative.

V is TRBV6-1 and J is TRBJ2-7; 10 nucleotides line up with TRBD2. Germline V gene sequence: CDR1 MNHNS, CDR2 SASEGT. Trimming at V came to 4 bases and at J to 1 base, leaving 4 bases not matched to a gene. CDR3 length: 15 amino acids. The CDR3: CASSAISGGSYEQYF. Here the CDR3 DNA reads TGTGCCAGCAGTGCTATTAGCGGGGGGTCCTACGAGCAGTACTTC.

The V call is TRBV2, the J call TRBJ2-2, with 8 positions matching TRBD1. There are 14 residues in the CDR3. The ends lost 6 bases at V and 0 bases at J; junction bases unmatched: 0. Germline V gene sequence: CDR1 SNHLY, CDR2 FYNNEI. The CDR3 DNA sequence: TGTGCCAGCAGGGGACAGGCGAACACCGGGGAGCTGTTTTTT. As protein: CASRGQANTGELFF.

This chain links TRBV9 with TRBJ2-5; TRBD2 aligns across 7 bases. The J segment lost 4 bases and the V segment lost 5 bases, leaving 17 bases of the junction unmatched. This CDR3 is 17 amino acids long. Germline CDR1 is SGDLS and CDR2 is YYNGEE. The CDR3 DNA is TGTGCCAGCAGATTCCGACCGCCTAGCGGTCCAAGAGAGACCCAGTACTTC. This sequence encodes CASRFRPPSGPRETQYF.

The V call is TRBV20-1, the J call TRBJ1-3, with D unclear. Germline CDR1 is DFQATT and CDR2 is SNEGSKA (reference sequence). CDR3 length: 11 amino acids. Deletions cut 4 bases from V and 4 bases from J, with 5 bases between. CDR3 DNA: TGCAGTGCTATTTCAGGAAACACCATATATTTT. Residues: CSAISGNTIYF.

The chain employs TRBV4-1 and TRBJ2-5; 9 bases fit TRBD1. The J call is doubtful: the DNA matches TRBJ2-7 better. Germline CDR1 MGHRA, CDR2 YSYEKL. The CDR3 extends over 16 amino acids. The CDR3 DNA follows: TGCGCCAGCAGCCAACTAGCCTCGGGACAGGGCAGCGAGCAGTACTTC. Translated, it gives CASSQLASGQGSEQYF.

About this clone itself: This same CDR3 is encoded by further DNA sequences in the sample. The chain couples TRBV11-2 to TRBJ1-5; TRBD1 might be the D (5 bases). The germline CDR1 and CDR2 sequences are SGHAT and FQNNGV. The CDR3 runs to 14 residues. V lost 1 base to trimming and J lost 6 bases, with 10 bases between them. This CDR3 is CASSLVPGPQPQHF. The CDR3 DNA is TGTGCCAGCAGCTTAGTCCCAGGGCCTCAGCCCCAGCATTTT.

This chain connects TRBV4-3 to TRBJ1-5; a possible D gene is TRBD1 (5 bases). V lost 1 base and J lost 7, with 8 bases in between. CDR1 is LGHNA and CDR2 is YSLEER in the germline V gene. The CDR3 sequence is 13 residues long. The CDR3 loop is CASSQVGVQPQHF. Here the CDR3 DNA reads TGCGCCAGCAGCCAAGTAGGGGTGCAGCCCCAGCATTTT.

V is TRBV14 and J is TRBJ1-1; possible D gene TRBD1, 5 bases. The CDR3 runs to 18 residues. V lost 0 bases, J lost 1 base, and 18 bases lay in between. Germline CDR1 reads SGHDN; CDR2 reads FVKESK. CDR3 bases: TGTGCCAGCAGCCAAGAGAGGGAGGGGCGTACAGCGAACACTGAAGCTTTCTTT. It yields the protein CASSQEREGRTANTEAFF.

This chain links TRBV10-1 with TRBJ2-7; no definite D call. V was clipped by 1 base and J by 2 bases, with 21 bases between them. This CDR3 is 18 amino acids long. Germline V gene sequence: CDR1 WNHNN, CDR2 SYGVQD (reference sequence). Written as DNA, the CDR3 is TGCGCCAGCAGTGAGTTGGCTAGGAGAGACCAAAAACCCTACGAGCAGTACTTC. It yields the protein CASSELARRDQKPYEQYF.

The gene calls are TRBV27 and TRBJ1-5; TRBD1 matches 8 bases. The CDR3 sequence is 14 residues long. J gave up 7 bases and V 2 bases, and 4 bases lay outside the gene matches. CDR1 and CDR2 (germline): MNHEY, SMNVEV (reference sequence). The CDR3 nucleotides are TGTGCCAGCAGTTTACAGGGGGCAGGGCAGCCCCAGCATTTT. This sequence encodes CASSLQGAGQPQHF.

This chain joins TRBV21-1 and TRBJ1-2; the table's D call TRBD1 went unverified against the DNA. TRBV21-1 is deemed a pseudogene. This CDR3 has 18 amino acids. CDR3 sequence reads: CASNRLGDRNGPIYGYTF. In DNA, the CDR3 is TGTGCCAGCAACCGCTTAGGAGACAGGAACGGGCCTATCTATGGCTACACCTTC.

The chain's CDR3 is CASSSPSGGPSTDTQYF. The CDR3 DNA reads as TGCGCCAGCAGCTCCCCATCCGGGGGACCTAGCACAGATACGCAGTATTTT. The chain is built from TRBV5-1 and TRBJ2-3, with D possibly matching TRBD2 (6 bases). CDR3 length equals 17 residues. V dropped 3 bases and J dropped 0 bases, with 17 bases sitting between them. The germline V gene has CDR1 SGHRS and CDR2 YFSETQ.

The chain combines TRBV5-1 with TRBJ2-2; TRBD2 matches at 7 bases. The CDR3 loop spans 15 amino acids. With V trimmed by 5 bases and J by 0 bases, 4 bases remained unmatched. The germline CDR1 and CDR2 sequences are SGHRS and YFSETQ. CDR3 DNA sequence: TGCGCCAGCAGTTTCGGGGGGTCGAACACCGGGGAGCTGTTTTTT. This translates into CASSFGGSNTGELFF.

The rearrangement links TRBV25-1 to TRBJ2-5, with D maybe TRBD2 (5 bases). V was cut by 3 bases and J by 4 bases, with 12 bases left in between. The CDR3 is 14 residues long. Germline lookup yields CDR1 MGHDK and CDR2 SYGVNS. This CDR3 is CASSDPDGVETQYF. The CDR3 DNA follows: TGTGCCAGCAGTGACCCCGACGGGGTAGAGACCCAGTACTTC.

This chain connects TRBV10-3 to TRBJ2-1; 9 bases are shared with TRBD1. Germline lookup yields CDR1 ENHRY and CDR2 SYGVKD. J gave up 11 bases and V 0 bases, and 5 bases lay outside the gene matches. There are 14 residues in the CDR3. The CDR3 protein is CAISESGDRAKQFF. In DNA, the CDR3 is TGTGCCATCAGTGAGTCAGGGGACAGGGCGAAGCAGTTCTTC.

J is TRBJ2-1 and V is TRBV7-7; 10 bases map to TRBD2. CDR1 and CDR2 (germline): SSHAT, FNYEAQ (reference sequence). CDR3 length: 15 residues. V gave up 4 bases and J gave up 4 bases; unmatched junction bases: 4. CDR3 sequence reads: CASSSLAGGYNEQFF. For the CDR3, the DNA is TGTGCCAGCAGCTCTTTAGCGGGGGGTTACAATGAGCAGTTCTTC.

CDR3 coding DNA: TGTGCCAGCACCCCGGGACAGGTTACTAATGAAAAACTGTTTTTT. It is translated as CASTPGQVTNEKLFF. The rearrangement uses TRBV6-5 and TRBJ1-4; TRBD1 matches 8 bases. Looked up from germline, CDR1 is MNHEY and CDR2 is SVGAGI. V gave up 7 bases and J gave up 2 bases; unmatched junction bases: 6. The CDR3 has 15 residues.

The rearrangement links TRBV7-8 to TRBJ1-4, with D unclear. There are 17 residues in the CDR3. CDR1 is SGHVS and CDR2 is FQNEAQ in the germline V gene. V was clipped by 1 base and J by 7 bases, with 19 bases between them. CDR3 amino acids: CASSLEGLGIRGEKLFF. CDR3 coding DNA: TGTGCCAGCAGCTTAGAGGGTCTAGGGATCCGGGGTGAAAAACTGTTTTTT. The variable domain in full, completed from reference TRBV7-8 and TRBJ1-4, reads GAGVSQSPRYKVAKRGQDVALRCDPISGHVSLFWYQQALGQGPEFLTYFQNEAQLDKSGLPSDRFFAERPEGSVSTLKIQRTQQEDSAVYLCASSLEGLGIRGEKLFFGSGTQLSVL.

The rearrangement links TRBV30 to TRBJ1-1; a possible D gene is TRBD1 (5 bases). CDR1 GTSNPN and CDR2 SVGIG come from the germline V gene (reference sequence). CDR3 length: 12 residues. With 2 bases removed from V and 3 bases from J, the gap between germline ends came to 7 bases. CDR3 bases: TGTGCCTGGAGTCAGGGTTACACTGAAGCTTTCTTT. Translation: CAWSQGYTEAFF.

V is TRBV7-9 and J is TRBJ1-4, with TRBD1 as a possible D gene (6 bases). This CDR3 spans 15 amino acids. The V end was cut by 1 base, the J end by 7 bases, with 13 bases between. CDR1 is SEHNR, CDR2 FQNEAQ, per germline (reference sequence). CDR3 nucleotide sequence: TGTGCCAGCAGCTTAGACAGGGAAGGAGGTGAAAAACTGTTTTTT. Protein product: CASSLDREGGEKLFF.

This chain links TRBV6-1 with TRBJ2-5, with 8 nucleotides matching TRBD1. The CDR3 covers 14 residues. The germline gives CDR1 MNHNS, CDR2 SASEGT. V trimming: 6 bases; J trimming: 3 bases; junction bases outside the gene matches: 6. The CDR3: CASRFSGGKETQYF. Here the CDR3 DNA reads TGTGCCAGCAGGTTCTCAGGGGGCAAAGAGACCCAGTACTTC.

The chain recombines TRBV5-1 with TRBJ1-2, with 10 bases lining up with TRBD1. The CDR3 spans 14 residues. Germline CDR1 and CDR2: SGHRS and YFSETQ. V shed 4 bases and J 6 bases; nucleotides not matched to a gene: 6. CDR3 amino acids: CASSDSTGGDGYTF. The CDR3 bases are TGCGCCAGCAGCGACTCGACAGGGGGCGATGGCTACACCTTC.

The chain carries TRBV6-5 and TRBJ2-7; a possible D gene is TRBD2 (7 bases). CDR3 length equals 16 residues. The germline V gene encodes CDR1 MNHEY and CDR2 SVGAGI. Trimming took 0 bases from V and 7 from J, leaving 19 bases between them. DNA of the CDR3: TGTGCCAGCAGTTACTCTAGGCGGGGGCCCCTCGGTGAGCAGTACTTC. It is translated as CASSYSRRGPLGEQYF.